This entry is about one TCR beta chain. This record comes from a study of blood T cell repertoires in COVID-19. Study summary: The cDNA or gDNA used as material had been derived from T cells, B-cell-depleted T cells, or PBMCs.

This table comes from immunoSEQ multiplex PCR, and its TCRdb copy is limited to in-frame clones, with some not included. The profile shows 150,000 or so clones, 60% to 85% of them singletons. Sequenced material: peripheral blood. The origin of this receptor is a man older than 75 with acute or convalescent COVID-19.

CDR3 residues: CASSQFYGYTF. DNA for the CDR3: TGTGCCAGTAGCCAGTTCTATGGCTACACCTTC. This chain connects TRBV19 to TRBJ1-2, with D hard to call. Deletions cut 6 bases from V and 4 bases from J, with 6 bases between. The CDR3 is made up of 11 amino acids. Germline V gives CDR1 LNHDA, CDR2 SQIVND (reference sequence).